The sequence of this TCR beta chain was determined in a study of T cells in localized non-small cell lung cancer. Study results and caveats: Detection in adjacent lung was observed for a median roughly 55 of the top 100 tumor clones. Heterogeneity stays possible, as sequencing covered only one tumor region.

Repertoires were generated with immunoSEQ multiplex PCR, while TCRdb's copy carries only in-frame clones and drops some. The sample has about 92,000 clones, roughly 91% seen once. Concerning this clone: The antigen is unknown.

The ends were cut back, 1 base at V and 6 bases at J, with 16 bases in the middle. The CDR3 is made up of 16 amino acids. Germline values: CDR1 SGHRS, CDR2 YFSETQ. The chain employs TRBV5-1 and TRBJ2-2; D remains ambiguous. The material was PBMCs, obtained before any cancer treatment. This receptor was obtained from a woman aged 35 to 75 with stage II squamous cell lung carcinoma. CDR3 in amino acids: CASSLSPVGASGELFF. CDR3 nucleotides: TGCGCCAGCAGCTTGAGTCCAGTTGGAGCGTCCGGGGAGCTGTTTTTT.